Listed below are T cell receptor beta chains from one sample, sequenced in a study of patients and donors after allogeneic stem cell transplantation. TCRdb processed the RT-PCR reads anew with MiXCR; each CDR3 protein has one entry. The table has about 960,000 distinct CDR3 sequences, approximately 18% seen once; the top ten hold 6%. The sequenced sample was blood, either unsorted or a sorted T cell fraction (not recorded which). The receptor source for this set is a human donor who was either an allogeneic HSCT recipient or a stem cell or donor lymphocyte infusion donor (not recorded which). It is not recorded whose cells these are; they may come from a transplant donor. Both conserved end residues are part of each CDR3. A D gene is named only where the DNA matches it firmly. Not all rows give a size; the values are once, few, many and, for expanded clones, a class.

CDR3 protein: CASSSGTGSNTEAFF
CDR3 DNA: TGTGCCAGCTCATCCGGGACAGGATCAAACACTGAAGCTTTCTTT
V gene: TRBV12-3/TRBV12-4
clone size: many
D gene: TRBD1
J gene: TRBJ1-1

CDR3 protein: CAVTGDRGGKDYGYTF
CDR3 DNA: TGTGCCGTCACAGGAGACAGGGGAGGTAAGGACTATGGCTACACCTTC
V gene: TRBV24-1
clone size: .
D gene: TRBD1
J gene: TRBJ1-2

CDR3 protein: CASTWAANTEAFF
CDR3 DNA: TGTGCCAGCACTTGGGCTGCTAACACTGAAGCTTTCTTT
V gene: TRBV27
clone size: few
D gene: .
J gene: TRBJ1-1

CDR3 protein: CASSWPGRGDYEQYF
CDR3 DNA: TGTGCCAGCAGCTGGCCGGGGCGGGGAGACTACGAGCAGTACTTC
V gene: TRBV7-9
clone size: few
D gene: .
J gene: TRBJ2-7

CDR3 protein: CASSQGPAGSAYEQYF
CDR3 DNA: TGCGCCAGCAGCCAGGGGCCAGCGGGGTCAGCCTACGAGCAGTACTTC
V gene: TRBV4-3
clone size: .
D gene: TRBD2
J gene: TRBJ2-7

CDR3 protein: CASSYTGTSGVYNEQFF
CDR3 DNA: TGTGCCAGCAGTTACACCGGGACTAGCGGAGTGTACAATGAGCAGTTCTTC
V gene: TRBV6-5
clone size: few
D gene: TRBD2
J gene: TRBJ2-1

CDR3 protein: CASSADALVGFSGELFF
CDR3 DNA: TGTGCCAGCAGTGCCGACGCGCTGGTGGGGTTTTCCGGGGAGCTGTTTTTT
V gene: TRBV27
clone size: few
D gene: .
J gene: TRBJ2-2

CDR3 protein: CASSLASVTTYNEQFF
CDR3 DNA: TGTGCCAGCAGCTTAGCCTCGGTGACTACCTACAATGAGCAGTTCTTC
V gene: TRBV7-9
clone size: .
D gene: .
J gene: TRBJ2-1

CDR3 protein: CASSGPGQSIHTDTQYF
CDR3 DNA: TGTGCCAGCAGCGGACCGGGACAGTCTATTCACACAGATACGCAGTATTTT
V gene: TRBV28
clone size: .
D gene: TRBD1
J gene: TRBJ2-3

CDR3 protein: CASTRDSSTGELFF
CDR3 DNA: TGTGCCAGCACCCGGGACAGCTCCACCGGGGAGCTGTTTTTT
V gene: TRBV12-3/TRBV12-4
clone size: .
D gene: TRBD1
J gene: TRBJ2-2

CDR3 protein: CASSLSGQGNQPQHF
CDR3 DNA: TGTGCCAGCAGTTTATCGGGACAGGGTAATCAGCCCCAGCATTTT
V gene: TRBV12-3/TRBV12-4
clone size: many
D gene: TRBD1
J gene: TRBJ1-5

CDR3 protein: CASSLLGTGFGGTEAFF
CDR3 DNA: TGTGCCAGCAGCCTACTGGGGACAGGGTTTGGTGGCACTGAAGCTTTCTTT
V gene: TRBV7-3
clone size: few
D gene: TRBD1
J gene: TRBJ1-1